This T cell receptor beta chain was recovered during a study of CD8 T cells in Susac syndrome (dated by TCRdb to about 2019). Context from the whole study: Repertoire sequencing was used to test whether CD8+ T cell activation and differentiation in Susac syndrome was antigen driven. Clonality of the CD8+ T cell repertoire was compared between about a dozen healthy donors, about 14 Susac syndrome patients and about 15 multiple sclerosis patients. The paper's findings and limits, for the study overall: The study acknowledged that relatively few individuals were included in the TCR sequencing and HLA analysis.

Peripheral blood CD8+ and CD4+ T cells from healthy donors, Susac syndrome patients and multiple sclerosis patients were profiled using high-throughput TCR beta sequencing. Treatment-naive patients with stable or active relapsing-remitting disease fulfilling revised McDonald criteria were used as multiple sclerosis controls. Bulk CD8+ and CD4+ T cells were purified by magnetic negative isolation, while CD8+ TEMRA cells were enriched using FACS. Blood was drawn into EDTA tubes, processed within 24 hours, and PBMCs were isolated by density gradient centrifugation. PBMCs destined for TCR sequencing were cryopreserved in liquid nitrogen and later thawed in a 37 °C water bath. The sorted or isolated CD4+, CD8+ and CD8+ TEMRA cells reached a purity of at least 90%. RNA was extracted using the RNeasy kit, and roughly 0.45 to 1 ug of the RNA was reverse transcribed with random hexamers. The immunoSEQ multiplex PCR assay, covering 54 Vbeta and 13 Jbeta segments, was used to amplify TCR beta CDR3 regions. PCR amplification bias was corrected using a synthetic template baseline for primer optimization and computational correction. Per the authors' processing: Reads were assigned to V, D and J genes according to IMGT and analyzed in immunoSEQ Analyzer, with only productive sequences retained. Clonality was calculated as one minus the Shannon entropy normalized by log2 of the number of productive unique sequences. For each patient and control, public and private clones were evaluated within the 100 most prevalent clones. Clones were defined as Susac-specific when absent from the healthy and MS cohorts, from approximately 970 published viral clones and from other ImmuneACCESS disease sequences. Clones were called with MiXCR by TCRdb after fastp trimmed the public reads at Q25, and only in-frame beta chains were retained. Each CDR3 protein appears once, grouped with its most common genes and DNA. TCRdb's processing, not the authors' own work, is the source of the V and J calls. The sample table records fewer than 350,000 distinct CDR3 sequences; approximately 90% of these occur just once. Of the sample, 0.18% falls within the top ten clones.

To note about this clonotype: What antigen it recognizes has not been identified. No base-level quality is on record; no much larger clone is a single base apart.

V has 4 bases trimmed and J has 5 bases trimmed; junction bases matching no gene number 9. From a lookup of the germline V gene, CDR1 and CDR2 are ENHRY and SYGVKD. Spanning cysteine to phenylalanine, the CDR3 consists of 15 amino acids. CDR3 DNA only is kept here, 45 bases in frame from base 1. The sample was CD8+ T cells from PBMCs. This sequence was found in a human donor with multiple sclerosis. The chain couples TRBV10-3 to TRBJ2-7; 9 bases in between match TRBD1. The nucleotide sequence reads TGTGCCATCAGTGGGCCAATACAGGGGGCTGACGAGCAGTACTTC. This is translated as CAISGPIQGADEQYF.